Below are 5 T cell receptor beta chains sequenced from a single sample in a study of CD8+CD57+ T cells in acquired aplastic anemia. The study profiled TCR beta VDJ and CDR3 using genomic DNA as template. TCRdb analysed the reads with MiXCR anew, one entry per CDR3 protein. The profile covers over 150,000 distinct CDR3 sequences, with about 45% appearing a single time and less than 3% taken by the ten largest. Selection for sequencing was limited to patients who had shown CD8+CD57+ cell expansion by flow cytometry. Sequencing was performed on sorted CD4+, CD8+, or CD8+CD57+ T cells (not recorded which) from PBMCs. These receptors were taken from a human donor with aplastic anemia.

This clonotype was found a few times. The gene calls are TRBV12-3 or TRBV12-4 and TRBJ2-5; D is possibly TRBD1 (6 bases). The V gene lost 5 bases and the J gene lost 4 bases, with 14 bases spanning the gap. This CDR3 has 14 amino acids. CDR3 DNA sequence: TGTGCCAGCAGTCCACACAGGGAGCGAGAGACCCAGTACTTC. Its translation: CASSPHRERETQYF.

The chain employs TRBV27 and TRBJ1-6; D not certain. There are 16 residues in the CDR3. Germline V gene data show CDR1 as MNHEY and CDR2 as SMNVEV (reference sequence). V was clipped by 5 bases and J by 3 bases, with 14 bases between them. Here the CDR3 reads CASSKQGNYYNSPLHF. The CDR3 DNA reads TGTGCCAGCAGTAAGCAAGGAAACTACTATAATTCACCCCTCCACTTT.

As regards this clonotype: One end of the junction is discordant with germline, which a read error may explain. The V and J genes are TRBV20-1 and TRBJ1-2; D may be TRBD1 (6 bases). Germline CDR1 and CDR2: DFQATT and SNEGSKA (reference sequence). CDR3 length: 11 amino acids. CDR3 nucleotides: TGCAGTGCTAAATATGGACAGATTCTTGACTTC. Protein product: CSAKYGQILDF.

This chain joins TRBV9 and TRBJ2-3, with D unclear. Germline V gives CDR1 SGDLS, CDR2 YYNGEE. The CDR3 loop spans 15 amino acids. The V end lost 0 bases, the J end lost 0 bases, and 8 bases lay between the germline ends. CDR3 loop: CASSVVDSSTDTQYF. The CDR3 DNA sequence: TGTGCCAGCAGCGTAGTAGATTCTAGCACAGATACGCAGTATTTT.

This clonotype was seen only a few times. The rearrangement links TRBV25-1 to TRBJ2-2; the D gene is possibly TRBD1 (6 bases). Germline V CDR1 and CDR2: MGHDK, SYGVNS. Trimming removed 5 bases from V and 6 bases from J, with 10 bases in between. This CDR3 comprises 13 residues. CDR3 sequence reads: CASSKQGSGELFF. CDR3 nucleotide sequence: TGTGCCAGCAGTAAACAGGGCTCCGGGGAGCTGTTTTTT.